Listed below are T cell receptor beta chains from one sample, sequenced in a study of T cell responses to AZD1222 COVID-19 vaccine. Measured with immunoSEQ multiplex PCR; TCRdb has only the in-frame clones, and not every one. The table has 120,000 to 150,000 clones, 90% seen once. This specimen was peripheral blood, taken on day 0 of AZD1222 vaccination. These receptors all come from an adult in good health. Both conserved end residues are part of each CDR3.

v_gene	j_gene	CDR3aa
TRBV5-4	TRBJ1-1	CASSDRDMNTEAFF
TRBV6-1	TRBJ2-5	CASSEDVEGARRETQYF
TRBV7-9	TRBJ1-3	CASSLIRQGAGNTIYF
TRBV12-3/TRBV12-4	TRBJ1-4	CASSLAGNEKLFF
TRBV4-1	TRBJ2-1	CASSQVRSSYNEQFF
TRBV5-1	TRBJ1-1	CASSVIETGMNTEAFF
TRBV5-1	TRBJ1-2	CASSNRQGGGYTF
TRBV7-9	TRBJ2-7	CASSNQPGGPSYEQYF
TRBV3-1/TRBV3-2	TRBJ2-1	CASNLGLAADEQFF
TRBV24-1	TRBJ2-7	CATSVEGPYEQYF
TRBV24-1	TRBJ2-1	CATSDQAATSGQPYNEQFF
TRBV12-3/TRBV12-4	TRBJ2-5	CASSPGETQYF
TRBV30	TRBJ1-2	CAWSVLGDYGYTF
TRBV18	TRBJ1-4	CASSPPADRTLPTNEKLFF
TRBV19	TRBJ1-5	CASSILRQTSNQPQHF
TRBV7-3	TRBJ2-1	CASSHGAGGADEQFF
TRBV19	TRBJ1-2	CASSIDVNPAGGGYTF
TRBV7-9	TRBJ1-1	CASSLIGEKAFF
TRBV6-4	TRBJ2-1	CASSDSPGQATDEQFF